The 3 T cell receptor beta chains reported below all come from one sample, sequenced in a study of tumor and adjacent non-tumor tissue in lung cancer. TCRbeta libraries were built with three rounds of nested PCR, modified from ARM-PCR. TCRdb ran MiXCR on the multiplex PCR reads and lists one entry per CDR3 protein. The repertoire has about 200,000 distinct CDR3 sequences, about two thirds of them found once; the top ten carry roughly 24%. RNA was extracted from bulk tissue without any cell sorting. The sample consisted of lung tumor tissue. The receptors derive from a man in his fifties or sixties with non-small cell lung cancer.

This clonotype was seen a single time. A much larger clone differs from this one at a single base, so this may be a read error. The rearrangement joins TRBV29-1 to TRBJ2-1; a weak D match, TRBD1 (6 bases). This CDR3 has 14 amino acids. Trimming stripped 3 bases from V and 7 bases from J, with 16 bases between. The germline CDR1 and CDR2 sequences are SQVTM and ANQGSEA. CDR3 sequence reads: CSVDLNRERNEQFF. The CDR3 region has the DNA TGCAGCGTTGATCTTAACAGGGAGAGAAATGAGCAGTTCTTC.

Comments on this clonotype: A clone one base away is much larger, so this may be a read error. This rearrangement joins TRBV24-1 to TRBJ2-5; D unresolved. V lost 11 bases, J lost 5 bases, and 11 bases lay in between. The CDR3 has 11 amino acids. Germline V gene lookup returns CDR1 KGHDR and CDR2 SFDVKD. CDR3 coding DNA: TGTGCCATCAGCATTGAGGAGACCCAGTACTTC. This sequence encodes CAISIEETQYF.

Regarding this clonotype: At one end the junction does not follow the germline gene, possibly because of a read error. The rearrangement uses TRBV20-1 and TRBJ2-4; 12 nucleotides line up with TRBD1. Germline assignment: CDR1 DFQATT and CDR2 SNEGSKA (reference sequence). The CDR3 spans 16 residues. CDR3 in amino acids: CNAGDRGRRAKNIQYF. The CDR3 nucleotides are TGCAATGCTGGGGACAGGGGGCGTCGAGCCAAAAACATTCAGTACTTC.